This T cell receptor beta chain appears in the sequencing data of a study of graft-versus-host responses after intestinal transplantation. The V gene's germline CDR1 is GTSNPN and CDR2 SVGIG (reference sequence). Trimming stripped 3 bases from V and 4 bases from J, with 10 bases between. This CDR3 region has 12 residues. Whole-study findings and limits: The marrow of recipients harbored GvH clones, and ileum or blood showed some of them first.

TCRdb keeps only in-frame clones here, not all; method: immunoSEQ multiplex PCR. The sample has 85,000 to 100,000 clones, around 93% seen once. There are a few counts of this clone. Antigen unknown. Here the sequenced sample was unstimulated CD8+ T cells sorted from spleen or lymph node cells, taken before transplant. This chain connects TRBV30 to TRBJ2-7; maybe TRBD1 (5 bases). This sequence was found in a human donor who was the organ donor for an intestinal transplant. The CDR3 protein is CAWRGEAYEQYF. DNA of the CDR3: TGTGCCTGGAGAGGGGAAGCGTACGAGCAGTACTTC.